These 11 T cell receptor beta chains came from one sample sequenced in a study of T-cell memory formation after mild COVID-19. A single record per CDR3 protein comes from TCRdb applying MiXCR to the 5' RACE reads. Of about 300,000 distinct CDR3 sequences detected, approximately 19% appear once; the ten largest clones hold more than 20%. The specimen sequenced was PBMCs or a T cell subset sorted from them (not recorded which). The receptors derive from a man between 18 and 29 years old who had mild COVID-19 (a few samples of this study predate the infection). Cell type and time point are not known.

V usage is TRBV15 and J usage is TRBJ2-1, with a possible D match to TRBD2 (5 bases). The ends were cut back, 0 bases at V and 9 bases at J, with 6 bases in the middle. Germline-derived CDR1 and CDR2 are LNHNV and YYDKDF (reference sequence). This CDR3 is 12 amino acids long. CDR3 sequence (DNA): TGTGCCACCAGCAGAGAAAGCGGTGAGCAGTTCTTC. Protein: CATSRESGEQFF. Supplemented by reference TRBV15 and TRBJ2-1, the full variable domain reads DAMVIQNPRYQVTQFGKPVTLSCSQTLNHNVMYWYQQKSSQAPKLLFHYYDKDFNNEADTPDNFQSRRPNTSFCFLDIRSPGLGDTAMYLCATSRESGEQFFGPGTRLTVL.

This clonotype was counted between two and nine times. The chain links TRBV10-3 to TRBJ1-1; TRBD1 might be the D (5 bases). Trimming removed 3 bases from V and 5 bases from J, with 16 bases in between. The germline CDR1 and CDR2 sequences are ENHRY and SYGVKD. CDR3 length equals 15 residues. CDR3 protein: CAISESWGTGTEAFF. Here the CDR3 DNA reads TGTGCCATCAGTGAATCATGGGGCACTGGGACTGAAGCTTTCTTT.

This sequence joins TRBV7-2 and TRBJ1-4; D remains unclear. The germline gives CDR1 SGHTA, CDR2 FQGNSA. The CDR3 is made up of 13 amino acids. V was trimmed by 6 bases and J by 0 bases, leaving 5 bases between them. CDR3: CASSTATNEKLFF. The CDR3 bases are TGTGCCAGCAGTACTGCAACTAATGAAAAACTGTTTTTT.

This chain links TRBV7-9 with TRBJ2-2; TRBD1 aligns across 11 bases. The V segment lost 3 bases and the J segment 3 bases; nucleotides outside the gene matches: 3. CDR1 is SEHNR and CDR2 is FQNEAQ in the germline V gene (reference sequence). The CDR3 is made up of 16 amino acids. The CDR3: CASSFRDRGYTGELFF. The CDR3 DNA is TGTGCCAGCAGCTTCCGGGACAGGGGGTACACCGGGGAGCTGTTTTTT.

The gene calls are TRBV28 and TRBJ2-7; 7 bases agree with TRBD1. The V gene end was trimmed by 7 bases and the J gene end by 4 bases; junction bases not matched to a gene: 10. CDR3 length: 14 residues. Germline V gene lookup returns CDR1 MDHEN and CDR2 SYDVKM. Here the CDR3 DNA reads TGTGCCAGCAAGGGGGCAGGGATAAATTACGAGCAGTACGTC. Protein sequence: CASKGAGINYEQYV.

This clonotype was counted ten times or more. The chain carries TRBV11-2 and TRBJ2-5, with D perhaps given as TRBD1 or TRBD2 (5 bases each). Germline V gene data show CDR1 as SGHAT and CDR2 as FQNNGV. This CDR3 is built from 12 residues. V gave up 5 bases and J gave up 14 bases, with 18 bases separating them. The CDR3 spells CASSPPGTPAYF. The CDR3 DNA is TGTGCCAGCAGCCCTCCCGGGACCCCAGCCTACTTC. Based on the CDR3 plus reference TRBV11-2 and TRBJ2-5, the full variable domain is EAGVAQSPRYKIIEKRQSVAFWCNPISGHATLYWYQQILGQGPKLLIQFQNNGVVDDSQLPKDRFSAERLKGVDSTLKIQPAKLEDSAVYLCASSPPGTPAYFGPGTRLLVL.

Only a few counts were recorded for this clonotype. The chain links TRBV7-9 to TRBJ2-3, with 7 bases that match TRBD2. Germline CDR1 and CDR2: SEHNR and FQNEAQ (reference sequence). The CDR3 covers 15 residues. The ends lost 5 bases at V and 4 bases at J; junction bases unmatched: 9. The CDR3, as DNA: TGTGCCAGCAGCCCGCTAGCGGCCCCCGCAGATACGCAGTATTTT. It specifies CASSPLAAPADTQYF.

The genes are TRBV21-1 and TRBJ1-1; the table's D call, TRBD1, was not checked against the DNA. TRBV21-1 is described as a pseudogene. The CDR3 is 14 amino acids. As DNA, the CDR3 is TGTGCCAGCAGCAGCAGGGGGGCGAACACTGAAGCTTTCTTT. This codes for CASSSRGANTEAFF.

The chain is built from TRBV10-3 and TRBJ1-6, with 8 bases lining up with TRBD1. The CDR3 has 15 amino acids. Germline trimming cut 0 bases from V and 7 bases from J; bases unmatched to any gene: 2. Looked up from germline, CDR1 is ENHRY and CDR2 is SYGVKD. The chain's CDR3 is CAISESGTGNSPLHF. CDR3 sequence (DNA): TGTGCCATCAGTGAGTCGGGGACAGGAAATTCACCCCTCCACTTT.

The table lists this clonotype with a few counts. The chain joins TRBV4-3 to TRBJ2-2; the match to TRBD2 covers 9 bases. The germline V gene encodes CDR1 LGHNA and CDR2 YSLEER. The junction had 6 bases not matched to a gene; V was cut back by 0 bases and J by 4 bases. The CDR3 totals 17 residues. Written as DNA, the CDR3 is TGCGCCAGCAGCCAAGAATCTGGCGGGGGGGGCACCGGGGAGCTGTTTTTT. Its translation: CASSQESGGGGTGELFF.

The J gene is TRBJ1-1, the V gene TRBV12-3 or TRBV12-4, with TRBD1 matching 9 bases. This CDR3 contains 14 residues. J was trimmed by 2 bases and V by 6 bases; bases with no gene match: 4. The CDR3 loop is CASRDRGVNTEAFF. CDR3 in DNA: TGTGCCAGCAGGGACAGGGGTGTAAACACTGAAGCTTTCTTT.